These T cell receptor beta chains were read from a single sample in a study of beta chain features in type 1 diabetes. The protocol was immunoSEQ multiplex PCR, while the TCRdb copy is restricted to in-frame clones and leaves out a portion. The sample contains about 900,000 clones, under 20% of which appear only once. The sequencing sample was made of naive CD4+ T cells from blood. The receptors shown here come from a woman aged 18-30 years in good health. The CDR3 runs from the conserved cysteine through the conserved F or W. The D gene is left open where the match is weak. Part of the rows lack a size; the others show once, few, many or a class for expanded clones.

j_gene,abundance,v_gene,d_gene,CDR3aa,CDR3nt
TRBJ1-1,-,TRBV11-2,-,CASSFADSTEAFF,TGTGCCAGCAGCTTCGCGGACAGCACTGAAGCTTTCTTT
TRBJ2-1,-,TRBV5-4,TRBD2,CASSPRSSGHNEQFF,TGTGCCAGCAGCCCCAGGTCTAGCGGACACAATGAGCAGTTCTTC
TRBJ2-1,-,TRBV18,-,CASSPPGSWYNEQFF,TGTGCCAGCTCACCACCAGGGAGCTGGTACAATGAGCAGTTCTTC
TRBJ2-1,-,TRBV6-1,-,CASRTGPMQFF,TGTGCCAGCAGAACCGGCCCAATGCAGTTCTTC
TRBJ1-1,-,TRBV4-3,TRBD1,CASSRDGQGATQAFF,TGCGCCAGCAGCCGTGACGGGCAGGGGGCGACCCAAGCTTTCTTT
TRBJ2-5,few,TRBV18,-,CASSPRQETQYF,TGTGCCAGCTCACCACGCCAAGAGACCCAGTACTTC
TRBJ1-2,few,TRBV2,TRBD1,CASRRDRGHDNNYGYTF,TGTGCCAGCAGGAGGGACAGGGGACATGACAATAACTATGGCTACACCTTC
TRBJ2-7,-,TRBV28,-,CASSPGDYEQYF,TGTGCCAGCAGCCCAGGGGACTACGAGCAGTACTTC
TRBJ2-7,few,TRBV5-6,-,CASSLTGLYEQYF,TGTGCCAGCAGCTTGACAGGTCTCTACGAGCAGTACTTC
TRBJ2-1,-,TRBV7-2,-,CASSSGHYNEQFF,TGTGCCAGCAGCTCCGGACATTACAATGAGCAGTTCTTC
TRBJ2-1,many,TRBV10-3,-,CAISALTVNEQFF,TGTGCCATCAGCGCCTTGACAGTAAATGAGCAGTTCTTC
TRBJ2-1,few,TRBV7-8,TRBD1,CASSPRTGGEGEQFF,TGTGCCAGCAGCCCGAGGACAGGGGGCGAAGGGGAGCAGTTCTTC
TRBJ2-2,few,TRBV11-3,-,CASSLSGINTGELFF,TGTGCCAGCAGCCTTAGCGGAATTAACACCGGGGAGCTGTTTTTT
TRBJ1-3,-,TRBV11-1,-,CASSSDSAMRISGNTIYF,TGTGCCAGCAGTTCGGACAGTGCCATGCGTATCTCTGGAAACACCATATATTTT
TRBJ1-3,-,TRBV4-1,-,CASSQGPLDTIYF,TGCGCCAGCAGCCAGGGTCCCCTGGACACCATATATTTT
TRBJ2-7,-,TRBV5-1,TRBD1,CASSFQAGTGGFEQYF,TGCGCCAGCAGCTTCCAAGCCGGGACAGGGGGCTTCGAGCAGTACTTC
TRBJ1-1,-,TRBV6-6,-,CASSYSHRLTEAFF,TGTGCCAGCAGTTACTCTCACCGTCTCACTGAAGCTTTCTTT
TRBJ2-7,-,TRBV21-1,-,CASSGGSRTSGSYEQYF,TGTGCCAGCAGCGGTGGTTCCAGGACTAGTGGGTCCTACGAGCAGTACTTC
TRBJ2-1,few,TRBV5-6,-,CASSEMWRANEQFF,TGTGCCAGCAGCGAAATGTGGCGGGCCAATGAGCAGTTCTTC
TRBJ2-2,-,TRBV6-6,-,CASSYGAGTGELFF,TGTGCCAGCAGTTACGGGGCGGGCACCGGGGAGCTGTTTTTT
TRBJ2-7,-,TRBV5-6,-,CASSPRESGRVPSYEQYF,TGTGCCAGCAGCCCAAGAGAAAGCGGTAGGGTTCCCTCCTACGAGCAGTACTTC
TRBJ1-1,few,TRBV10-3,-,CAISETGTEAFF,TGTGCCATCAGTGAGACAGGGACTGAAGCTTTCTTT
TRBJ2-7,-,TRBV7-2,-,CASSFYTLGVSSYEQYF,TGTGCCAGCAGCTTTTACACCCTTGGGGTCAGCTCCTACGAGCAGTACTTC
TRBJ1-2,-,TRBV20-1,TRBD1,CSAGQGWGYTF,TGCAGTGCTGGACAGGGCTGGGGCTACACCTTC
TRBJ2-1,few,TRBV7-3,-,CASSFGTEQFF,TGTGCCAGCAGCTTTGGCACTGAGCAGTTCTTC
TRBJ2-7,few,TRBV11-2,TRBD2,CASSPPRSGRASYEQYF,TGTGCCAGCAGCCCCCCCCGGAGCGGGAGGGCCTCCTACGAGCAGTACTTC